These 27 T cell receptor beta chains were all obtained from the same sample, sequenced in a study of T cell responses to AZD1222 COVID-19 vaccine. Clones were sequenced by immunoSEQ multiplex PCR, and TCRdb holds only the in-frame ones, with some missing. The sample yields 120,000 to 150,000 clones, about 87% seen once. The sample here was peripheral blood, taken on day 0 of AZD1222 vaccination. These receptors originate from an adult in good health.

V gene TRBV5-1 combines with J gene TRBJ2-5; D call uncertain. This CDR3 comprises 14 residues. Deletions cut 4 bases from V and 1 base from J, with 11 bases between. The V gene's germline CDR1 is SGHRS and CDR2 YFSETQ. This chain's CDR3 is CASSPDWFQETQYF. The CDR3, as DNA: TGCGCCAGCAGCCCGGATTGGTTCCAAGAGACCCAGTACTTC. Together with reference TRBV5-1 and TRBJ2-5, the CDR3 gives the full variable domain: KAGVTQTPRYLIKTRGQQVTLSCSPISGHRSVSWYQQTPGQGLQFLFEYFSETQRNKGNFPGRFSGRQFSNSRSEMNVSTLELGDSALYLCASSPDWFQETQYFGPGTRLLVL.

The chain joins TRBV20-1 to TRBJ2-1; no firm D call. This CDR3 has 11 residues. Germline CDR1 DFQATT, CDR2 SNEGSKA (reference sequence). V lost 6 bases and J 6 bases, leaving 9 bases between the germline ends. Here the CDR3 DNA reads TGCAGTGCCAGATCGGGCAATGAGCAGTTCTTC. It specifies CSARSGNEQFF.

For this clone: This CDR3 is also generated by other DNA sequences in the sample. The chain uses TRBV21-1 and TRBJ2-2; the table calls TRBD1, which could not be checked here. TRBV21-1 constitutes a pseudogene. This CDR3 is built from 16 residues. The DNA of the CDR3 is TGTGCCAGCAGCAAAGGACGACAGGACCTCACCGGAGAGCTGTTTTTT. It encodes CASSKGRQDLTGELFF.

V is TRBV6-5 and J is TRBJ2-1; the D is unclear. Germline CDR1 MNHEY, CDR2 SVGAGI. Between the trimmed V and J ends, which lost 4 bases and 7 bases, there was a span of 14 bases. The CDR3 runs to 14 residues. The CDR3 bases are TGTGCCAGCAGTTTGTTACAGAGTAAAAATGAGCAGTTCTTC. Its protein product is CASSLLQSKNEQFF.

The chain joins TRBV7-9 to TRBJ1-1; no definite D call. Germline-derived CDR1 and CDR2 are SEHNR and FQNEAQ (reference sequence). The CDR3 is made up of 15 amino acids. V was pared by 2 bases and J by 0 bases, with 10 bases between. CDR3 in amino acids: CASSLLVGMNTEAFF. Written as DNA, the CDR3 is TGTGCCAGCAGCTTACTCGTGGGGATGAACACTGAAGCTTTCTTT.

The chain recombines TRBV2 with TRBJ2-5; 11 bases line up with TRBD2. Germline CDR1 reads SNHLY; CDR2 reads FYNNEI. V lost 6 bases to trimming and J lost 7 bases; unmatched junction nucleotides: 10. This CDR3 has 15 amino acids. CDR3 region: CASRPGLAVVGTQYF. The CDR3 nucleotides are TGTGCCAGCAGGCCGGGACTAGCGGTCGTAGGGACCCAGTACTTC.

The chain joins TRBV27 to TRBJ2-1, with 12 bases that match TRBD2. This CDR3 has 16 amino acids. The V segment lost 5 bases and the J segment 6 bases; nucleotides outside the gene matches: 8. Germline V lookup: CDR1 MNHEY, CDR2 SMNVEV (reference sequence). CDR3 sequence: CASSERLTSGSNEQFF. The CDR3 DNA follows: TGTGCCAGCAGTGAGAGGCTGACTAGCGGGAGCAATGAGCAGTTCTTC.

This sequence joins TRBV19 and TRBJ1-6; tentatively, D is TRBD1 (5 bases). This CDR3 comprises 14 residues. V was trimmed by 6 bases and J by 7 bases, leaving 13 bases between them. The germline V gene has CDR1 LNHDA and CDR2 SQIVND (reference sequence). The CDR3, as DNA: TGTGCCAGTAGAGAGGCAGGGAGGAATTCACCCCTCCACTTT. Translating it yields CASREAGRNSPLHF.

This chain connects TRBV9 to TRBJ1-4, with 7 bases fitting TRBD1. The CDR3 spans 15 residues. CDR1 SGDLS and CDR2 YYNGEE come from the germline V gene. Trimming cost V 3 bases and J 0 bases; bases outside gene matches: 2. Here the CDR3 DNA reads TGTGCCAGCAGCGCCGGGACAGCAACTAATGAAAAACTGTTTTTT. Translation: CASSAGTATNEKLFF.

This chain uses TRBV11-1 with TRBJ2-3; TRBD1 might be the D (6 bases). The V and J ends lost 3 bases and 3 bases respectively, with 10 bases between them. From germline, CDR1 is SGHAT and CDR2 FQDESV (reference sequence). The CDR3 totals 14 residues. The CDR3 region is CASSLQGRTDTQYF. DNA of the CDR3: TGTGCCAGCAGCTTGCAGGGGAGAACAGATACGCAGTATTTT.

The chain recombines TRBV27 with TRBJ2-3; TRBD2 matches at 7 bases. Germline loops: CDR1 MNHEY, CDR2 SMNVEV (reference sequence). The CDR3 is made up of 15 amino acids. V lost 5 bases to trimming and J lost 3 bases; unmatched junction nucleotides: 8. The CDR3 nucleotides are TGTGCCAGCAGTCCACGACTAGCTGAAACAGATACGCAGTATTTT. Residues: CASSPRLAETDTQYF.

The chain couples TRBV5-1 to TRBJ1-1; the D is unclear. V was clipped by 4 bases and J by 0 bases, with 13 bases between them. Per the germline V gene, CDR1 is SGHRS and CDR2 is YFSETQ. The CDR3 has 15 amino acids. The CDR3 spells CASSPGWRVNTEAFF. The CDR3 DNA is TGCGCCAGCAGCCCAGGATGGCGGGTGAACACTGAAGCTTTCTTT.

This chain joins TRBV19 and TRBJ1-5, with D unresolved. CDR1 is LNHDA, CDR2 SQIVND, per germline (reference sequence). Trimming shortened V by 5 bases and J by 5 bases, and 10 bases separated the two germline ends. The CDR3 runs 13 residues. The CDR3 loop is CASSRGSYQPQHF. The CDR3 DNA reads TGTGCCAGTAGTCGCGGCTCCTATCAGCCCCAGCATTTT.

The chain employs TRBV4-1 and TRBJ1-2; 12 nucleotides align to TRBD1. V lost 1 base, J lost 8 bases, and 5 bases stayed unmatched. The CDR3 is made up of 15 amino acids. The germline CDR1 and CDR2 sequences are MGHRA and YSYEKL. The CDR3 DNA follows: TGCGCCAGCAGCCAAGTGGGACAGGGGGCGCGAGGCTACACCTTC. Its translation is CASSQVGQGARGYTF.

This rearrangement joins TRBV6-5 to TRBJ1-2, with no clear D. V lost 2 bases, J lost 2 bases, and 12 bases lay in between. Germline-derived CDR1 and CDR2 are MNHEY and SVGAGI. This CDR3 spans 15 amino acids. DNA of the CDR3: TGTGCCAGCAGTTACATGCAGAGCGGCAACTATGGCTACACCTTC. Amino acid sequence: CASSYMQSGNYGYTF.

This chain joins TRBV7-2 and TRBJ2-1, with 7 bases fitting TRBD2. V was pared by 5 bases and J by 6 bases, with 7 bases of the junction left unmatched. The germline V gene encodes CDR1 SGHTA and CDR2 FQGNSA. The CDR3 covers 14 residues. CDR3 protein: CASSKRDLFNEQFF. CDR3 DNA sequence: TGTGCCAGCAGCAAGCGGGACCTTTTCAATGAGCAGTTCTTC.

There are a few counts of this clone. The chain uses TRBV11-3 and TRBJ2-3; D possibly uses TRBD1 or TRBD2 (6 bases each). Between the trimmed V and J ends, which lost 4 bases and 0 bases, there was a span of 20 bases. Germline-derived CDR1 and CDR2 are SGHNT and YENEEA. This CDR3 comprises 18 residues. CDR3 bases: TGTGCCAGCAGCTCCCGGGGGCCCAGCCCAACTAGCACAGATACGCAGTATTTT. Its protein product is CASSSRGPSPTSTDTQYF. The entire variable domain, with the rest obtained from reference TRBV11-3 and TRBJ2-3, is as follows: EAGVVQSPRYKIIEKKQPVAFWCNPISGHNTLYWYLQNLGQGPELLIRYENEEAVDDSQLPKDRFSAERLKGVDSTLKIQPAELGDSAVYLCASSSRGPSPTSTDTQYFGPGTRLTVL.

The V call is TRBV14, the J call TRBJ1-3; D is uncertain. V was cut by 1 base and J by 2 bases, with 9 bases left in between. This CDR3 comprises 15 residues. Germline lookup yields CDR1 SGHDN and CDR2 FVKESK. DNA of the CDR3: TGTGCCAGCAGCCAAGCCTGGTCCCCTGGAAACACCATATATTTT. It translates to CASSQAWSPGNTIYF.

This clone was recorded a few times. The chain has TRBV6-5 and TRBJ1-2; 8 bases match TRBD1. The length of the CDR3 is 16 residues. The germline V gene has CDR1 MNHEY and CDR2 SVGAGI. Trimming at V came to 0 bases and at J to 1 base, leaving 4 bases not matched to a gene. CDR3 nucleotides: TGTGCCAGCAGTTACTCGATGGACAGGGTTAACTATGGCTACACCTTC. This gives the protein CASSYSMDRVNYGYTF.

This clone was recorded once. The J gene is TRBJ2-6, the V gene TRBV2, with a possible D match to TRBD1 (5 bases). V was shortened by 8 bases and J by 0 bases, with 11 bases between the two germline ends. Germline loops: CDR1 SNHLY, CDR2 FYNNEI. The CDR3 runs 15 residues. The CDR3: CASRTTRSGANVLTF. CDR3 nucleotide sequence: TGTGCCAGCCGGACAACCCGCTCTGGGGCCAACGTCCTGACTTTC.

This clone turned up a few times. CDR3 amino acids: CASSTLRGQTNTIYF. DNA of the CDR3: TGTGCCAGCAGCACCCTCCGGGGACAAACGAACACCATATATTTT. The J gene is TRBJ1-3, the V gene TRBV7-2; D is perhaps TRBD1 (6 bases). Germline CDR1 is SGHTA and CDR2 is FQGNSA. Deletions cut 5 bases from V and 7 bases from J, with 18 bases between. The CDR3 is 15 residues long. Using reference TRBV7-2 and TRBJ1-3 for the parts outside the CDR3, the full variable domain is GAGVSQSPSNKVTEKGKDVELRCDPISGHTALYWYRQSLGQGLEFLIYFQGNSAPDKSGLPSDRFSAERTGGSVSTLTIQRTQQEDSAVYLCASSTLRGQTNTIYFGEGSWLTVV.

The chain recombines TRBV11-2 with TRBJ1-1; TRBD1 aligns across 7 bases. V shed 6 bases, J shed 0 bases, and the junction held 10 bases outside the gene matches. The CDR3 runs to 16 residues. Germline CDR1 reads SGHAT; CDR2 reads FQNNGV. The CDR3 nucleotides read TGTGCCAGCAGGCTTGGGACAGCAAACCTGAACACTGAAGCTTTCTTT. This sequence encodes CASRLGTANLNTEAFF.

This chain links TRBV25-1 with TRBJ1-1; no definite D call. Germline V gene sequence: CDR1 MGHDK, CDR2 SYGVNS. The V and J ends lost 4 bases and 6 bases respectively, with 12 bases between them. The CDR3 sequence is 13 residues long. This CDR3 is CASSGRGWSEAFF. CDR3 nucleotide sequence: TGTGCCAGCAGTGGACGAGGGTGGTCTGAAGCTTTCTTT. The entire variable domain, with the rest obtained from reference TRBV25-1 and TRBJ1-1, is as follows: EADIYQTPRYLVIGTGKKITLECSQTMGHDKMYWYQQDPGMELHLIHYSYGVNSTEKGDLSSESTVSRIRTEHFPLTLESARPSHTSQYLCASSGRGWSEAFFGQGTRLTVV.

V usage is TRBV3-1 (or the pseudogene TRBV3-2) and J usage is TRBJ2-1, with D tentatively TRBD1 (6 bases). Germline V gene lookup returns CDR1 LGHDT and CDR2 YNNKEL (reference sequence). CDR3 length: 15 residues. V was shortened by 4 bases and J by 9 bases, with 19 bases between the two germline ends. The CDR3 reads CASSLGTFVRGEQFF. In DNA form, the CDR3 reads TGTGCCAGCAGCCTTGGGACATTCGTGCGTGGTGAGCAGTTCTTC.

J is TRBJ2-7 and V is TRBV6-5, with 14 bases identical to TRBD2. The germline gives CDR1 MNHEY, CDR2 SVGAGI. V shed 6 bases, J shed 6 bases, and the junction held 4 bases outside the gene matches. The CDR3 sequence is 14 residues long. CDR3 region: CASSRTSGRSEQYF. The CDR3, as DNA: TGTGCCAGCAGCAGGACTAGCGGGAGGTCCGAGCAGTACTTC.

The chain recombines TRBV7-2 with TRBJ1-1; possibly TRBD1 for D (5 bases). The CDR3 consists of 16 residues. CDR1 SGHTA and CDR2 FQGNSA come from the germline V gene. V was trimmed by 1 base and J by 4 bases, leaving 16 bases between them. The CDR3 DNA is TGTGCCAGCAGCTTAGAAGGTGGGGGAGCGGGCACTGAAGCTTTCTTT. Protein sequence: CASSLEGGGAGTEAFF.

This chain joins TRBV27 and TRBJ2-3; TRBD1 might be the D (5 bases). This CDR3 is built from 14 residues. V lost 4 bases and J lost 5, with 13 bases in between. The germline gives CDR1 MNHEY, CDR2 SMNVEV (reference sequence). Here the CDR3 reads CASSSTVERDTQYF. The CDR3 DNA sequence: TGTGCCAGCAGTTCGACAGTAGAGAGAGATACGCAGTATTTT.